The clone carrying this TCR beta chain was found once. RNA was extracted and reverse transcribed into cDNA as the sequencing template. TCRdb's table, derived via immunoSEQ multiplex PCR, lists solely in-frame clones and lacks some. The data contain around 200,000 clones, 53% of them singletons. The sample belongs to a study of CD8+ T cells in alopecia areata. Treatment reported: oral pan-JAK inhibitor, 5-10 mg twice daily. The CDR3 is made up of 20 amino acids. V lost 2 bases to trimming and J lost 5 bases; unmatched junction nucleotides: 22. The germline V gene has CDR1 LGHNA and CDR2 YSLEER. The chain has TRBV4-3 and TRBJ1-2; 8 bases line up with TRBD1. The TCR originated in a human donor with alopecia areata. The material sequenced was CD8+ T cells sorted from blood, taken at week 24, from a patient treated with tofacitinib. CDR3 residues: CASSQTIVTQQGDHRYGYTF. CDR3 coding DNA: TGCGCCAGCAGCCAAACCATCGTAACTCAACAGGGGGATCACCGATATGGCTACACCTTC.